The next 11 T cell receptor beta chains were all read from a single sample in a study of diagnostic markers for celiac disease. TCRdb derives one entry per CDR3 protein from the reads, leaving out DNA. The record lists several thousand distinct CDR3 sequences, of which the ten most abundant hold 5.5% to 6%. The sequencing input was either unsorted cells or a sorted T cell fraction (not recorded which). Receptors originate from a human donor. This table probably holds off-target reads from a library built for another chain.

This chain joins TRBV5-5 and TRBJ1-1; the TCRdb D gene call, TRBD1, has no DNA to confirm it. CDR3 length: 13 amino acids. Germline CDR1 SGHKS, CDR2 YYEKEE (reference sequence). The CDR3 protein is CASSSRGNTEAFF.

This clonotype is deemed medium-sized (0.01 to 0.1%) by its frequency. The chain is built from TRBV18 and TRBJ1-1; the TCRdb D gene call, TRBD1, has no DNA to confirm it. Germline V CDR1 and CDR2: KGHSH, LQKENI. The CDR3 loop spans 16 amino acids. The CDR3 region is CASSPPPGQGGTEAFF.

This sequence joins TRBV4-1 and TRBJ1-1; TCRdb returns TRBD1, unconfirmable since there is no DNA. The CDR3 sequence is 15 residues long. Germline CDR1 is MGHRA and CDR2 is YSYEKL. CDR3 loop: CASSHTGRGPTEAFF.

This rearrangement joins TRBV6-2 or TRBV6-3 to TRBJ1-5. Germline CDR1 reads MNHEY; CDR2 reads SVGEGT. CDR3 length: 14 amino acids. The CDR3 loop reads CASTPTNSNQPQHF.

The rearrangement links TRBV7-2 to TRBJ2-1; TCRdb's assignment of TRBD1 cannot be checked, as there is no DNA. The CDR3 has 16 residues. Germline values: CDR1 SGHTA, CDR2 FQGNSA. The CDR3 loop is CASHRGVGGGVNEQFF.

The chain links TRBV9 to TRBJ2-1; TCRdb lists TRBD1, though no DNA is available to test this call. The CDR3 sequence is 15 residues long. The germline V gene encodes CDR1 SGDLS and CDR2 YYNGEE. The CDR3 here is CASSVAGVDWDEQFF.

Measured by frequency, this clonotype is medium-sized (0.01 to 0.1%). The chain uses TRBV13 and TRBJ1-2; TCRdb's assignment of TRBD1 cannot be checked, as there is no DNA. The germline V gene has CDR1 PRHDT and CDR2 FYEKMQ (reference sequence). The CDR3 consists of 15 residues. The CDR3 here is CASRPVGGINYGYTF.

The V gene is TRBV4-3, the J gene TRBJ2-1. The CDR3 is 12 amino acids. Per the germline V gene, CDR1 is LGHNA and CDR2 is YSLEER. CDR3 in amino acids: CASSQGVGEQFF.

Judged by frequency, this clonotype is medium-sized. J is TRBJ2-7 and V is TRBV5-1; TCRdb reports TRBD1, a call that lacks DNA to check it against. The CDR3 contains 15 residues. Germline-derived CDR1 and CDR2 are SGHRS and YFSETQ. CDR3 residues: CASSLPAGGSYEQYF.

The chain carries TRBV7-8 and TRBJ1-1; TCRdb names TRBD1, which stays unverified in the absence of DNA. The germline gives CDR1 SGHVS, CDR2 FQNEAQ. This CDR3 comprises 17 residues. This chain's CDR3 is CASSLWGQGALNTEAFF. Variable domain in full (rest from reference TRBV7-8 and TRBJ1-1): GAGVSQSPRYKVAKRGQDVALRCDPISGHVSLFWYQQALGQGPEFLTYFQNEAQLDKSGLPSDRFFAERPEGSVSTLKIQRTQQEDSAVYLCASSLWGQGALNTEAFFGQGTRLTVV.

The chain has TRBV11-2 and TRBJ2-2. The CDR3 consists of 13 residues. CDR1 is SGHAT and CDR2 is FQNNGV in the germline V gene. The CDR3 is CASSYRNTGELFF.